A single sample is the source of the 11 T cell receptor beta chains below, sequenced in a study of T cell repertoires in cytomegalovirus infection. TCRdb re-analysed the reads in MiXCR, keeping a single row per CDR3 protein. The repertoire has about 740,000 distinct CDR3 sequences, around a third of them found once; the top ten carry approximately 18%. Which antigens these TCRs recognize remains unknown. The specimen comprised cultured PBMCs, sampled from culture after CMV antigen stimulation. These receptors all stem from a human donor in good health (CMV status not recorded). Some clones in this sample may be carry-over from other donors' samples.

This clonotype has only a few counts. The V gene is TRBV11-2, the J gene TRBJ2-7; 10 nucleotides match TRBD2. The CDR3 runs to 15 residues. Germline values: CDR1 SGHAT, CDR2 FQNNGV. With V trimmed by 4 bases and J by 5 bases, 8 bases remained unmatched. DNA for the CDR3: TGTGCCAGCAGCTCCTCCGGGACTAGCGTCGACGAGCAGTACTTC. Protein sequence: CASSSSGTSVDEQYF. The complete variable domain, with remaining parts taken from reference TRBV11-2 and TRBJ2-7, reads EAGVAQSPRYKIIEKRQSVAFWCNPISGHATLYWYQQILGQGPKLLIQFQNNGVVDDSQLPKDRFSAERLKGVDSTLKIQPAKLEDSAVYLCASSSSGTSVDEQYFGPGTRLTVT.

This chain uses TRBV6-2 or TRBV6-3 with TRBJ2-5, with no clear D. Trimming pared 4 bases from V and 1 base from J, leaving 10 bases between. The CDR3 runs to 14 residues. Germline V gene lookup returns CDR1 MNHEY and CDR2 SVGEGT. The DNA of the CDR3 is TGTGCCAGCAGTTCAAGGACGGTCCAAGAGACCCAGTACTTC. This translates into CASSSRTVQETQYF.

The chain joins TRBV10-3 to TRBJ1-1, with D perhaps matching TRBD1 (5 bases). This CDR3 is 14 amino acids long. V lost 2 bases to trimming and J lost 1 base, with 8 bases between them. In germline, CDR1 is ENHRY, CDR2 SYGVKD. The DNA for the CDR3 is TGTGCCATCAGTGAGGGACACCCGAACACTGAAGCTTTCTTT. As protein: CAISEGHPNTEAFF.

This clonotype was counted only a few times. V usage is TRBV3-1 and J usage is TRBJ2-7, with D uncertain. The CDR3 runs 13 residues. Trimming removed 0 bases from V and 6 bases from J, with 9 bases in between. CDR1 LGHDT and CDR2 YNNKEL come from the germline V gene (reference sequence). The CDR3 DNA reads TGTGCCAGCAGCCAAGATAGGGCAAGCGAGCAGTACTTC. Translation: CASSQDRASEQYF.

This clonotype was seen a handful of times. This rearrangement joins TRBV7-2 to TRBJ2-7; tentatively, D is TRBD1 or TRBD2 (5 bases each). V shed 2 bases and J shed 8 bases, with 19 bases lying between them. CDR3 length: 15 amino acids. Per the germline V gene, CDR1 is SGHTA and CDR2 is FQGNSA. The CDR3 reads CASSLTTSRGEKQYF. CDR3 bases: TGTGCCAGCAGCTTAACAACTAGTAGGGGTGAAAAGCAGTACTTC. The variable domain in full, completed from reference TRBV7-2 and TRBJ2-7, reads GAGVSQSPSNKVTEKGKDVELRCDPISGHTALYWYRQSLGQGLEFLIYFQGNSAPDKSGLPSDRFSAERTGGSVSTLTIQRTQQEDSAVYLCASSLTTSRGEKQYFGPGTRLTVT.

About this clonotype: The junction and the germline gene differ at one end; a read error may be behind it. The chain employs TRBV7-8 and TRBJ2-7; unclear D gene. The CDR3 has 15 residues. Germline V lookup: CDR1 SGHVS, CDR2 FQNEAQ. The CDR3 sequence is CAISPRDSGSYEQYF. The CDR3 bases are TGTGCCATCAGCCCCCGCGATTCAGGCTCCTACGAGCAGTACTTC.

This clonotype has more than one count but fewer than ten. The chain combines TRBV2 with TRBJ1-3; maybe TRBD1 (5 bases). This CDR3 has 14 residues. Per the germline V gene, CDR1 is SNHLY and CDR2 is FYNNEI. V gave up 7 bases and J gave up 0 bases, with 10 bases separating them. CDR3 DNA sequence: TGTGCCAGCATCAGAGGGGACTCTGGAAACACCATATATTTT. Translation: CASIRGDSGNTIYF.

There are a few counts of this clonotype. CDR3 region: CASSYSGGPPSAQYF. The CDR3 DNA reads TGTGCCAGCAGTTACTCGGGGGGGCCCCCCTCGGCCCAGTACTTC. V gene TRBV6-6 combines with J gene TRBJ2-5, with a weak D call TRBD2 (7 bases). The length of the CDR3 is 15 residues. Trimming took off 0 bases at V and 9 bases at J, with 17 bases between the two ends. The germline gives CDR1 MNHNY, CDR2 SVGAGI (reference sequence).

The chain uses TRBV5-1 and TRBJ2-3; TRBD2 agrees at 9 bases. The germline V gene has CDR1 SGHRS and CDR2 YFSETQ. Trimming cost V 2 bases and J 5 bases; bases outside gene matches: 6. The CDR3 spans 15 residues. This CDR3 is CASSFGVAGVDTQYF. The CDR3 region has the DNA TGCGCCAGCAGCTTTGGGGTAGCGGGAGTAGATACGCAGTATTTT.

CDR3: CASGAGLDSPLHF. CDR3 coding DNA: TGTGCCAGTGGGGCAGGGTTGGATTCACCCCTCCACTTT. The gene calls are TRBV2 and TRBJ1-6, with D perhaps TRBD1 (5 bases). CDR3 length: 13 amino acids. Per the germline V gene, CDR1 is SNHLY and CDR2 is FYNNEI. V was clipped by 9 bases and J by 8 bases, with 14 bases between them.

This clonotype was seen more than once but under ten times. J is TRBJ2-5 and V is TRBV7-8; possibly TRBD2 for D (7 bases). Looked up from germline, CDR1 is SGHVS and CDR2 is FQNEAQ. The CDR3 consists of 15 residues. V shed 4 bases and J shed 3 bases, with 15 bases lying between them. The CDR3 bases are TGTGCCAGCAGCTCTAGGGGGGGCAGGGAAGAGACCCAGTACTTC. It yields the protein CASSSRGGREETQYF.